Sequencing of this TCR beta chain was carried out in a study of CD8 T cells in ankylosing spondylitis. In this sample, this clonotype turned up many times. The antigen remains unidentified. Looked up from germline, CDR1 is SGHRS and CDR2 is YFSETQ. The CDR3 runs 13 residues. V was clipped by 0 bases and J by 0 bases, with 3 bases between them. Findings and limits, study-wide: What appeared characteristic of ankylosing spondylitis blood was a TCR beta motif of several highly homologous variants. Relatively rare in peripheral blood, disease-linked clones were also CD8+. In reactive arthritis synovial fluid and blood, some motif variants had been reported before. Reports say disease-linked clones showed up significantly more in matched ankylosing spondylitis synovial fluid.

Quantitative 5'-RACE with molecular barcodes was used to make the TCR beta libraries. TCRdb re-analysed the 5' RACE reads in MiXCR, keeping a single row per CDR3 protein. The data contain some 800,000 distinct CDR3 sequences, 10% to 15% of them singletons. The rearrangement links TRBV5-1 to TRBJ2-5, with D unclear. The sample taken for sequencing was blood, either unsorted or a sorted T cell fraction (not recorded which). The clonotype originates from a male donor with ankylosing spondylitis. The CDR3 loop is CASSLGYQETQYF. CDR3 bases: TGCGCCAGCAGCTTGGGGTACCAAGAGACCCAGTACTTC.